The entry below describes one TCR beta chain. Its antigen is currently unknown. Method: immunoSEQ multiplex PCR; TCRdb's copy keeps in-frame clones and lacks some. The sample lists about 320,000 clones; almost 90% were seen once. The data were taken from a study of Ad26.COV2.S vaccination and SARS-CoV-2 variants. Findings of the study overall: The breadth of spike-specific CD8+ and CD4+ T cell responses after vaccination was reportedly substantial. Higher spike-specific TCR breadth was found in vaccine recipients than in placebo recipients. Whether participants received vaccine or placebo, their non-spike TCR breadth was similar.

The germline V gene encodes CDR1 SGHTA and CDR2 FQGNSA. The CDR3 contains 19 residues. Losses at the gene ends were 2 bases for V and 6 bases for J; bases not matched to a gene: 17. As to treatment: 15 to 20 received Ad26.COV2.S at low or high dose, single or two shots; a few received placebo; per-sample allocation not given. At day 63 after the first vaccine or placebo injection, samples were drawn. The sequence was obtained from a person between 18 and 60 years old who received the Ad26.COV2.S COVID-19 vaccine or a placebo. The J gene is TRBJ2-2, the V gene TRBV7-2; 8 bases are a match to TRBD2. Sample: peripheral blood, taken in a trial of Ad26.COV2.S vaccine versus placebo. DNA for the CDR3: TGTGCCAGCAGCTTATGGTTGCCTAGCGGGTTGGGGGTGTCCGGGGAGCTGTTTTTT. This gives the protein CASSLWLPSGLGVSGELFF.